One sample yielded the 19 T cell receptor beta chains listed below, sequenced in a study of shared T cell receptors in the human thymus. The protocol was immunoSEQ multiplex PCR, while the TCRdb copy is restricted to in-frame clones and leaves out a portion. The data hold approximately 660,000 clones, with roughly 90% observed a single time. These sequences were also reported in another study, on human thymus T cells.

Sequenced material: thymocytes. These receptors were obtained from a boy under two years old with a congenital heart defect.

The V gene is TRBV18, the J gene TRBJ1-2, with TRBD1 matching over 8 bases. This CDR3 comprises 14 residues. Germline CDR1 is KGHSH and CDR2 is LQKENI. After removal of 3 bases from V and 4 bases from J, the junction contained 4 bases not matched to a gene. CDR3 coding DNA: TGTGCCAGCTCACCCCGAGGACAGGGCTATGGCTACACCTTC. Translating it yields CASSPRGQGYGYTF.

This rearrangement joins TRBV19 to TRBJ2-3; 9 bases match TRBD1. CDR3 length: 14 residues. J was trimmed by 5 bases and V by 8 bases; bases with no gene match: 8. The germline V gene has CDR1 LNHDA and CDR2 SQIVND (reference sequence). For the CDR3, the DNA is TGTGCCAGTGGGGTGGGGACAGGGAAAGATACGCAGTATTTT. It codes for CASGVGTGKDTQYF.

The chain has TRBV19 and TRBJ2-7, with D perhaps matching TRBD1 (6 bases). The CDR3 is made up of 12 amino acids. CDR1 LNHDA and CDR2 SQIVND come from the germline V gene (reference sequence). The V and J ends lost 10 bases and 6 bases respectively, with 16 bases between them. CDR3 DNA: TGTGCCACCAGAATCCGAGGGGGCGAGCAGTACTTC. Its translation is CATRIRGGEQYF. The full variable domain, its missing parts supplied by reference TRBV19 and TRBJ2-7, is DGGITQSPKYLFRKEGQNVTLSCEQNLNHDAMYWYRQDPGQGLRLIYYSQIVNDFQKGDIAEGYSVSREKKESFPLTVTSAQKNPTAFYLCATRIRGGEQYFGPGTRLTVT.

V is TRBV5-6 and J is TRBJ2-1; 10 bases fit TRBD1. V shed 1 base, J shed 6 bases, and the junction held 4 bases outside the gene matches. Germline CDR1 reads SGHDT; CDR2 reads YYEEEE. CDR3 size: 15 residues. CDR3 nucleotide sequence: TGTGCCAGCAGCTTGAGGACAGGGGGGTTCAATGAGCAGTTCTTC. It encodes CASSLRTGGFNEQFF.

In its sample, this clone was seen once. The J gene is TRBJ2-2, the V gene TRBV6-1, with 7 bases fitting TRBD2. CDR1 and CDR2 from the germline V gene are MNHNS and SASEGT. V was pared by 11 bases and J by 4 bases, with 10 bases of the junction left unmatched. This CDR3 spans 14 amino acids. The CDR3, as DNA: TGTGCCCTCCGGGGGGAGGGAGGCACCGGGGAGCTGTTTTTT. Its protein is CALRGEGGTGELFF.

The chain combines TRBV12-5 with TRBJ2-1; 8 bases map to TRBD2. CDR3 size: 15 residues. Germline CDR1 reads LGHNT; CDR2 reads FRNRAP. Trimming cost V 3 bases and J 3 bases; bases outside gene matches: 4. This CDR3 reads CASGFTLAGYNEQFF. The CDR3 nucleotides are TGTGCTAGTGGTTTTACCCTAGCGGGCTACAATGAGCAGTTCTTC.

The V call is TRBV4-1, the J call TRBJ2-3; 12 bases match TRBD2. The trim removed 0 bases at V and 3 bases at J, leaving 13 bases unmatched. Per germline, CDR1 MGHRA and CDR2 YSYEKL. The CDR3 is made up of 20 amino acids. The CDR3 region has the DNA TGCGCCAGCAGCCAAGATAGAACCGGAACTAGCGGGAGGAGGACAGATACGCAGTATTTT. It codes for CASSQDRTGTSGRRTDTQYF.

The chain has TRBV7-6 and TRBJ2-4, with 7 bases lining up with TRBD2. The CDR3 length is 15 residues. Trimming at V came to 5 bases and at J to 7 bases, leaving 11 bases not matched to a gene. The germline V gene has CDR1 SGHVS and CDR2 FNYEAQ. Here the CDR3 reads CASSPRGGRSNIQYF. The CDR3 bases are TGTGCCAGCAGCCCGAGAGGCGGGAGATCGAACATTCAGTACTTC. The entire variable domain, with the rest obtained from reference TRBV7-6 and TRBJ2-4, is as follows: GAGVSQSPRYKVTKRGQDVALRCDPISGHVSLYWYRQALGQGPEFLTYFNYEAQQDKSGLPNDRFSAERPEGSISTLTIQRTEQRDSAMYRCASSPRGGRSNIQYFGAGTRLSVL.

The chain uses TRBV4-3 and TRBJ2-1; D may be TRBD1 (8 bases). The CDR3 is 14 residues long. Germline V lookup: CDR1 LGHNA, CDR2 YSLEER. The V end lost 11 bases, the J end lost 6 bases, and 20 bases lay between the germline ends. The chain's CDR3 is CAGEGTGERNEQFF. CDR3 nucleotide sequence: TGCGCCGGGGAGGGGACAGGAGAACGCAATGAGCAGTTCTTC.

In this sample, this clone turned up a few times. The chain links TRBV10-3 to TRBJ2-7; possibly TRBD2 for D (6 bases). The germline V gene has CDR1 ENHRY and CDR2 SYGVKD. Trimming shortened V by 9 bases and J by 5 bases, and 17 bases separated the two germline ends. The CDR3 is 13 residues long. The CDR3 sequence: CAIRDSKWDEQYF. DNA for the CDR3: TGTGCCATAAGGGACTCCAAATGGGACGAGCAGTACTTC.

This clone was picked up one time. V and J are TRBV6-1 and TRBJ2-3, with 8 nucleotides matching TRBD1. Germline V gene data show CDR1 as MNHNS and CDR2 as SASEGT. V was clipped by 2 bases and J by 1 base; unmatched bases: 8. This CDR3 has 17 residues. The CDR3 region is CASSELVWGQGTDTQYF. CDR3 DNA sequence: TGTGCCAGCAGTGAACTAGTGTGGGGACAGGGCACAGATACGCAGTATTTT.

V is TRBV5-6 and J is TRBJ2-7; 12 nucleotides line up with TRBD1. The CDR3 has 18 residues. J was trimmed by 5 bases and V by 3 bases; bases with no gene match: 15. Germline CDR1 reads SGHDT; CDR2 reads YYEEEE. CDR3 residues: CASSSRDRGLAASHEQYF. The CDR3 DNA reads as TGTGCCAGCAGCTCCCGGGACAGGGGGCTAGCGGCGTCCCACGAGCAGTACTTC.

In DNA, the CDR3 is TGTGCCAGCAGTCCTCCCCCTAGCGGGAGGATAGACGAGCAGTACTTC. Amino acid sequence: CASSPPPSGRIDEQYF. This sequence joins TRBV4-2 and TRBJ2-7; TRBD2 matches at 11 bases. The length of the CDR3 is 16 residues. CDR1 LGHNA and CDR2 YNFKEQ come from the germline V gene. With V trimmed by 6 bases and J by 5 bases, 12 bases remained unmatched.

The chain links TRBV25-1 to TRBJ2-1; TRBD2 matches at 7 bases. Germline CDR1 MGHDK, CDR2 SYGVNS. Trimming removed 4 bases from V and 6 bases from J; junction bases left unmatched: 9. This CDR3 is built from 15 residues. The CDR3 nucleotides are TGTGCCAGCAGTGCCCCTTGGGGGGGTCCCAATGAGCAGTTCTTC. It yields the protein CASSAPWGGPNEQFF.

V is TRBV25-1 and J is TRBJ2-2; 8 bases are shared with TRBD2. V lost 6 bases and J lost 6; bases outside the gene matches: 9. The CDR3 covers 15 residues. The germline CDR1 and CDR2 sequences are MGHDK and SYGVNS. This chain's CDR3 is CASRLGEREPGELFF. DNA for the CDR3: TGTGCCAGCAGGCTGGGCGAGCGGGAGCCCGGGGAGCTGTTTTTT.

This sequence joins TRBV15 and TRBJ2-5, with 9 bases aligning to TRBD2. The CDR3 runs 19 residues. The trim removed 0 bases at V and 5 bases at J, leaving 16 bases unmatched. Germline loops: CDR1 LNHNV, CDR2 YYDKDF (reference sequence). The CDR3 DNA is TGTGCCACCAGCAGAGAGCGGGCTAGCGGGGTTGGTGCTTGGGAGACCCAGTACTTC. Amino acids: CATSRERASGVGAWETQYF. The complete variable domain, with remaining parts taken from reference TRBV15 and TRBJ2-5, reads DAMVIQNPRYQVTQFGKPVTLSCSQTLNHNVMYWYQQKSSQAPKLLFHYYDKDFNNEADTPDNFQSRRPNTSFCFLDIRSPGLGDTAMYLCATSRERASGVGAWETQYFGPGTRLLVL.

In DNA, the CDR3 is TGTGCCAGCAGTTGCCCTAGCGGGGCGAACACCGGGGAGCTGTTTTTT. Protein sequence: CASSCPSGANTGELFF. V is TRBV27 and J is TRBJ2-2; 9 bases are a match to TRBD2. Germline V gives CDR1 MNHEY, CDR2 SMNVEV (reference sequence). After removal of 4 bases from V and 0 bases from J, the junction contained 3 bases not matched to a gene. The CDR3 totals 16 residues.

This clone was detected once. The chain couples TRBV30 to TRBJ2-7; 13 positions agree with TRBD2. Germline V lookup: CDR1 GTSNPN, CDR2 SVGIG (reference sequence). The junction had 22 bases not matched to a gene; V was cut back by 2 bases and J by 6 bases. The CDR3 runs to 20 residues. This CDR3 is CAWSLGTSGTAPRWRREQYF. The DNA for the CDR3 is TGTGCCTGGAGTTTGGGGACTAGCGGGACTGCCCCCCGATGGAGGCGCGAGCAGTACTTC.

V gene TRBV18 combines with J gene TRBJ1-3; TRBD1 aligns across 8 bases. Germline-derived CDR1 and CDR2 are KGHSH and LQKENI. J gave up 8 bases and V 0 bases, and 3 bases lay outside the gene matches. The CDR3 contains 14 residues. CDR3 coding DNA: TGTGCCAGCTCACCACCGACAGGGGCGGACACCATATATTTT. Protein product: CASSPPTGADTIYF.